The clone carrying this T cell receptor beta chain was seen only a few times. Its antigen is currently unknown. V was trimmed by 2 bases and J by 2 bases, leaving 11 bases between them. In germline, CDR1 is LGHNT, CDR2 FRNRAP. The CDR3 extends over 15 amino acids. The source of the sample is a study of T cell repertoires in cytomegalovirus infection. The overall study: Evidence of both CMV infection and a matching HLA type came from public TCR beta signatures.

TCRdb re-analysed the reads in MiXCR, keeping a single row per CDR3 protein. The sample has more than 650,000 distinct CDR3 sequences, approximately 34% seen once. General study points: HLA-C-restricted CMV clonotypes gave the most frequent clonotype in two of eight donors. Totalled public TCR beta family frequency picked out people who carried CMV plus the relevant HLA.

The rearrangement joins TRBV12-5 to TRBJ2-3; no firm D call. The receptor was derived from a human donor in good health (CMV status not recorded). Some clones in this sample may be carry-over from other donors' samples. The sample comprised PBMCs. CDR3 sequence reads: CASGLSLRATDTQYF. Written as DNA, the CDR3 is TGTGCTAGTGGTTTGTCCCTCCGGGCCACAGATACGCAGTATTTT.